The clone carrying this T cell receptor (beta chain) was recorded at least ten times. V lost 0 bases, J lost 1 base, and 12 bases lay in between. Germline values: CDR1 DFQATT, CDR2 SNEGSKA (reference sequence). This CDR3 region has 15 residues. This sample is drawn from a study of T cells in Graves' hyperthyroidism and ophthalmopathy. RNA transcripts served as the template for amplifying TCR beta CDR3 regions. Initially, a first-round RT-PCR of the TCR CDR3 employed the HTBI primer set. TCRdb re-called the multiplex PCR reads with MiXCR, one entry per CDR3 protein. The table lists roughly 700,000 distinct CDR3 sequences, 14% of them singletons.

The rearrangement joins TRBV20-1 to TRBJ2-5, with D unclear. The sequenced material came from blood. This TCR derives from a woman aged 18-29 years with Graves' hyperthyroidism. The CDR3 region has the DNA TGCAGTGCTAGAGATCCTAAAGCTGTCCAAGAGACCCAGTACTTC. Translation: CSARDPKAVQETQYF.